These 10 T cell receptor beta chains were all obtained from the same sample, sequenced in a study of shared clonotypes between healthy human individuals (dated by TCRdb to 2018 to 2021). Library generation was performed with the immunoSEQ multiplex PCR assay. In TCRdb, the immuneACCESS table is reduced to in-frame sequences with V and J assigned. These tables do not hold every clone; where another copy was compared, an unresolved V gene accounts for under half, and the others remain unexplained. This sample gives around 2.5 million clones in total; 93% of them show up just once. About 0.39% of the sample comes from the top ten. The specimen was naive CD4+ T cells from PBMCs. The intended sense of this specimen's cell subset or site label: CD45RA+ positively selected. These receptors all stem from a man aged 18 to 30 in good health. Some clones in this sample may be carry-over from other donors' samples.

This sequence joins TRBV7-9 and TRBJ1-2; possibly TRBD1 for D (6 bases). The CDR3 consists of 13 residues. Trimming cost V 2 bases and J 8 bases, with 12 bases left between them. The V gene's germline CDR1 is SEHNR and CDR2 FQNEAQ (reference sequence). CDR3 bases: TGTGCCAGCAGCTTAAGGGGGGCGCAAGGCTACACCTTC. Translating gives CASSLRGAQGYTF.

The chain links TRBV4-2 to TRBJ1-4, with D perhaps TRBD1 (6 bases). The V gene's germline CDR1 is LGHNA and CDR2 YNFKEQ. V was clipped by 1 base and J by 8 bases, with 17 bases between them. CDR3 length: 16 residues. CDR3: CASSQGAGAGEEKLFF. DNA for the CDR3: TGTGCCAGCAGCCAAGGAGCAGGGGCTGGGGAAGAAAAACTGTTTTTT.

J is TRBJ1-5 and V is TRBV9; TRBD1 agrees at 8 bases. CDR3 length: 14 amino acids. The ends lost 4 bases at V and 2 bases at J; junction bases unmatched: 2. Germline CDR1 and CDR2: SGDLS and YYNGEE. Here the CDR3 reads CASSPGGGNQPQHF. The CDR3 coding sequence is TGTGCCAGCAGCCCAGGGGGCGGCAATCAGCCCCAGCATTTT.

This clone was seen only a few times. Other DNA variants within this sample encode the same CDR3. The rearrangement uses TRBV2 and TRBJ1-5; possibly TRBD1 for D (6 bases). The CDR3 extends over 13 amino acids. Germline CDR1 reads SNHLY; CDR2 reads FYNNEI. V was cut by 3 bases and J by 6 bases, with 9 bases left in between. CDR3 in DNA: TGTGCCAGCAGTGACAGGGGAGGTCAGCCCCAGCATTTT. Residues: CASSDRGGQPQHF.

The chain joins TRBV18 to TRBJ1-1; the D gene is possibly TRBD1 (5 bases). Germline CDR1 is KGHSH and CDR2 is LQKENI. This CDR3 is built from 14 residues. The V end lost 3 bases, the J end lost 4 bases, and 12 bases lay between the germline ends. The CDR3 DNA sequence: TGTGCCAGCTCACCGATGAGGGGAGGCACTGAAGCTTTCTTT. It yields the protein CASSPMRGGTEAFF.

Regarding this clone: Other DNA sequences in the sample encode the same CDR3. The gene calls are TRBV11-3 and TRBJ2-4; tentatively, D is TRBD1 or TRBD2 (5 bases each). Germline V gene data show CDR1 as SGHNT and CDR2 as YENEEA. This CDR3 region has 13 residues. Trimming pared 4 bases from V and 6 bases from J, leaving 10 bases between. The CDR3 reads CASSSGTGNIQYF. Written as DNA, the CDR3 is TGTGCCAGCAGCTCCGGGACGGGAAACATTCAGTACTTC.

V is TRBV5-5 and J is TRBJ2-7; the D gene could be TRBD1 or TRBD2 (5 bases each). The V gene lost 0 bases and the J gene lost 5 bases, with 15 bases spanning the gap. The CDR3 has 15 amino acids. Germline values: CDR1 SGHKS, CDR2 YYEKEE (reference sequence). CDR3 residues: CASSLAGTRDNEQYF. The CDR3 DNA reads TGTGCCAGCAGCTTGGCCGGGACCAGAGATAACGAGCAGTACTTC. Supplemented by reference TRBV5-5 and TRBJ2-7, the full variable domain reads DAGVTQSPTHLIKTRGQQVTLRCSPISGHKSVSWYQQVLGQGPQFIFQYYEKEERGRGNFPDRFSARQFPNYSSELNVNALLLGDSALYLCASSLAGTRDNEQYFGPGTRLTVT.

This chain uses TRBV7-3 with TRBJ2-3; possible D gene TRBD2, 6 bases. From germline, CDR1 is SGHTA and CDR2 FQGTGA. This CDR3 spans 13 amino acids. V lost 4 bases to trimming and J lost 8 bases, with 13 bases between them. CDR3 sequence (DNA): TGTGCCAGCAGCTCAACCCAGGGAGGTACGCAGTATTTT. Protein product: CASSSTQGGTQYF.

A single count supports this clone. The gene calls are TRBV18 and TRBJ2-3, with 10 bases fitting TRBD2. This CDR3 has 15 amino acids. Germline trimming cut 9 bases from V and 0 bases from J; bases unmatched to any gene: 6. The germline V gene encodes CDR1 KGHSH and CDR2 LQKENI. The CDR3 DNA is TGTGCCAGGAAACTAGCGGGAACTAGCACAGATACGCAGTATTTT. Its translation: CARKLAGTSTDTQYF.

The chain carries TRBV7-9 and TRBJ2-1; D is possibly TRBD1 or TRBD2 (5 bases each). V was trimmed by 4 bases and J by 6 bases, leaving 19 bases between them. The CDR3 runs to 16 residues. From germline, CDR1 is SEHNR and CDR2 FQNEAQ (reference sequence). The CDR3 region is CASSWEGSQGPNEQFF. The CDR3 region has the DNA TGTGCCAGCAGCTGGGAAGGGAGTCAGGGTCCCAATGAGCAGTTCTTC.